The following is a TCR beta chain sequence with its context. This clonotype was observed a handful of times. Its antigen is currently not known. The record has no base qualities; no much larger clone is one base away. The data derive from a study of response to subunit inactivated influenza vaccine listed by TCRdb under 2018. Regarding the research as a whole: To follow how T cells responded to a trivalent subunit inactivated influenza vaccine, the researchers relied on deep quantitative profiling of the T cell receptor repertoire.

The germline V gene yields SQVTM for CDR1 and ANQGSEA for CDR2. Trimming removed 6 bases from V and 7 bases from J, leaving 22 bases between the germline ends. Including cysteine and phenylalanine, the CDR3 has 14 amino acids. The kept DNA is CDR3 alone, 42 bases in frame from the first base. Libraries came from RT-PCR. For sequencing, an Illumina HiSeq 2500 was employed. TCRdb reworked the public reads: Q25 trimming with fastp, MiXCR clone assembly, productive beta chains retained. Each CDR3 protein appears once, grouped with its most common genes and DNA. The sample table records 710,000 or so distinct CDR3 sequences; less than 20% of these occur just once. Clones ranked in the top ten supply 11% of the sample. On the study overall, not on this receptor specifically: According to the authors, only a limited number of new T cells may be recruited by each seasonal influenza vaccination.

Sequenced material: PBMCs from blood, taken approximately 13 days after vaccination. The rearrangement joined TRBV29-1 to TRBJ2-7, and possibly TRBD2, on 6 matching bases. The receptor was isolated from a man in his fifties who received an inactivated influenza vaccine. Donor details come from another sample of the same person, matched by shared clones. The CDR3 sequence is CSVTRWGELGEQYF. The nucleotide sequence is TGCAGCGTCACGAGGTGGGGGGAACTGGGGGAGCAGTACTTC.